A selection of T cell receptor beta chains follows, all from one sample in a study of response to subunit inactivated influenza vaccine. From the RT-PCR reads, TCRdb called clonotypes with MiXCR, one entry per CDR3 protein. The sample includes about 570,000 distinct CDR3 sequences, around 11% of them seen just once. These data were likewise used in another study, on T cells expressing NK-cell markers.

The specimen was PBMCs from blood, collected on the day of vaccination. The receptors here all came from a man in his fifties who received an inactivated influenza vaccine. CDR3s include the opening cysteine and the closing phenylalanine or tryptophan. A D gene is named only where the DNA matches it firmly. Where a row states a size, it is once, few, many or the class of an expanded clone; other rows omit it.

J	D	size	V	CDR3	DNA
TRBJ2-3	TRBD2	.	TRBV11-1	CASNKAGGSDTQYF	TGTGCCAGCAACAAAGCGGGAGGAAGCGATACGCAGTATTTT
TRBJ2-7	.	few	TRBV12-3/TRBV12-4	CASSRGLGEQYF	TGTGCCAGCAGCCGGGGCTTGGGCGAGCAGTACTTC
TRBJ2-1	.	few	TRBV6-2/TRBV6-3	CASSHKTNEQFF	TGTGCCAGCAGTCACAAGACGAATGAGCAGTTCTTC
TRBJ1-2	TRBD1	.	TRBV7-2	CASSLRDRGRPGYGYTF	TGTGCCAGCAGCCTCCGGGACAGGGGGCGTCCCGGCTATGGCTACACCTTC
TRBJ2-7	.	.	TRBV28	CASRTPGSYEQYF	TGTGCCAGCCGGACTCCCGGGTCCTACGAGCAGTACTTC
TRBJ2-1	TRBD2	few	TRBV4-2	CASTRGRGENEQFF	TGTGCCAGCACCCGTGGGAGGGGCGAGAATGAGCAGTTCTTC
TRBJ2-5	TRBD1	.	TRBV20-1	CSARGQGVQETQYF	TGCAGTGCTAGGGGACAGGGAGTCCAAGAGACCCAGTACTTC
TRBJ2-1	TRBD2	few	TRBV5-1	CASIGTPTSGSWYEQFF	TGCGCCAGCATCGGAACCCCTACTAGCGGGAGTTGGTATGAGCAGTTCTTC
TRBJ1-5	TRBD1	few	TRBV15	CATSRDRGLGQPQHF	TGTGCCACCAGCAGGGACAGGGGATTAGGACAGCCCCAGCATTTT
TRBJ2-2	.	.	TRBV15	CATSRGSAANTGELFF	TGTGCCACCAGCAGAGGCAGCGCCGCGAACACCGGGGAGCTGTTTTTT
TRBJ1-2	.	.	TRBV12-3/TRBV12-4	CASSLVGGGYTF	TGTGCCAGCAGTTTAGTGGGGGGCGGCTACACCTTC
TRBJ2-3	.	few	TRBV14	CASSQAHSQYF	TGTGCCAGCAGCCAAGCGCATTCGCAGTATTTT
TRBJ2-1	.	.	TRBV19	CASSIRWTNNNEQFF	TGTGCCAGTAGTATTCGTTGGACAAACAACAATGAGCAGTTCTTC
TRBJ1-2	TRBD1	.	TRBV28	CASSQGQPPNYGYTF	TGTGCCAGCAGCCAGGGACAGCCTCCAAACTATGGCTACACCTTC
TRBJ2-2	.	many	TRBV7-9	CASSSPLSAGELFF	TGTGCCAGCAGCTCCCCTCTTAGTGCCGGGGAGCTGTTTTTT
TRBJ2-6	.	few	TRBV9	CASSVAVTGAGANVLTF	TGTGCCAGCAGCGTAGCTGTGACAGGTGCTGGGGCCAACGTCCTGACTTTC
TRBJ2-5	TRBD1	.	TRBV29-1	CSVEGTGTGQETQYF	TGCAGCGTTGAAGGGACCGGGACAGGGCAGGAGACCCAGTACTTC